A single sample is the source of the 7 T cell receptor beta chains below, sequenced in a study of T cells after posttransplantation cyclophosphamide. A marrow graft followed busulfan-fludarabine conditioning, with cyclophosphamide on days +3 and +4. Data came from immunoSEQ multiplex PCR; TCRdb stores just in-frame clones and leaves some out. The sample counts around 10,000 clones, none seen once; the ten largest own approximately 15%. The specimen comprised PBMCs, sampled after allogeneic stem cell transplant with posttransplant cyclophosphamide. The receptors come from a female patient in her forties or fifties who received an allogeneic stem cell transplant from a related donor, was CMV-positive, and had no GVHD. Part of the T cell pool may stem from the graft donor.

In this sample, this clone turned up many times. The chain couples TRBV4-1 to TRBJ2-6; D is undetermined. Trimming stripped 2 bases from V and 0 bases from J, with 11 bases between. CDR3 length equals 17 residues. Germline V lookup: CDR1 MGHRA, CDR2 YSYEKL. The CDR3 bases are TGCGCCAGCAGCCAAAATCAGGCGTACTCTGGGGCCAACGTCCTGACTTTC. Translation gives CASSQNQAYSGANVLTF.

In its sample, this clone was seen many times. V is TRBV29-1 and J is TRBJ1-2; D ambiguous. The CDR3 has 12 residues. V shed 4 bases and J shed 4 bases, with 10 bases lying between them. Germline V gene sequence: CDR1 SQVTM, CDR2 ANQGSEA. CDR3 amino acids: CSVARAVYGYTF. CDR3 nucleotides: TGCAGCGTTGCGAGGGCGGTCTATGGCTACACCTTC.

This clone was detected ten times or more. The CDR3 protein is CASGWSRTGSSYEQYF. The CDR3 DNA reads as TGTGCTAGTGGTTGGTCTCGTACAGGGAGCTCCTACGAGCAGTACTTC. The chain carries TRBV12-5 and TRBJ2-7; D may be TRBD1 (6 bases). The CDR3 is 16 amino acids. Looked up from germline, CDR1 is LGHNT and CDR2 is FRNRAP. Trimming left V 4 bases short and J 0 bases short, with 16 bases between.

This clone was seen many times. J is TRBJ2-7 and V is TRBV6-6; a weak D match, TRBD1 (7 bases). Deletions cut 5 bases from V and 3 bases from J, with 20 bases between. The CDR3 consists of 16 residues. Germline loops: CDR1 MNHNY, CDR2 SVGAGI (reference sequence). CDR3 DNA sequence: TGTGCCAGCAGTCCCAGGGGGGAAGCCCCCCGCTACGAGCAGTACTTC. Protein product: CASSPRGEAPRYEQYF.

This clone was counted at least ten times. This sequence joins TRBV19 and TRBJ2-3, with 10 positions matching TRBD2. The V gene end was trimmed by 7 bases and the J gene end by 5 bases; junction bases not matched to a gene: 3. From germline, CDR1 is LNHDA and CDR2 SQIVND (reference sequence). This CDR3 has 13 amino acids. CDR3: CASTGLAVDTQYF. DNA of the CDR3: TGTGCCAGTACTGGACTAGCGGTAGATACGCAGTATTTT.

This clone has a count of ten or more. The CDR3 sequence: CASSDFGDSGTQYF. The CDR3 nucleotides read TGTGCCAGCAGTGACTTCGGGGATTCGGGGACCCAGTACTTC. J is TRBJ2-5 and V is TRBV2, with a tentative D call TRBD2 (5 bases). The V end was cut by 3 bases, the J end by 7 bases, with 15 bases between. CDR1 and CDR2 (germline): SNHLY, FYNNEI. The CDR3 contains 14 residues.

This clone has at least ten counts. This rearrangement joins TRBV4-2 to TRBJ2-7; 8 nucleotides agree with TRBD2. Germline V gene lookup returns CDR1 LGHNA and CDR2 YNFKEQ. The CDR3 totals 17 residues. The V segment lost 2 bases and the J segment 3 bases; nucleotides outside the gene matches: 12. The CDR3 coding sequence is TGTGCCAGCAGCCAAACAACATCGCGGGGGGTCCTCTACGAGCAGTACTTC. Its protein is CASSQTTSRGVLYEQYF.